The 2 T cell receptor beta chains listed next were all sequenced from one sample in a study of radiation and T cells in renal cell carcinoma. Time point described: baseline pretreatment blood. Sample treatment: 15 Gy SBRT to primary tumor, nephrectomy 4 weeks later. Sequenced by immunoSEQ multiplex PCR; TCRdb stores in-frame clones only, minus some. The top ten clones hold about 3% of a sample with 100,000 to 150,000 clones, roughly 80% of them seen once. Source: blood, taken from a patient whose treatment included radiotherapy and nephrectomy. The receptors originated from a woman aged 55-69 years with renal cell carcinoma.

The J gene is TRBJ2-7, the V gene TRBV7-9, with D maybe TRBD1 (6 bases). CDR1 SEHNR and CDR2 FQNEAQ come from the germline V gene (reference sequence). The CDR3 runs 14 residues. V was cut by 1 base and J by 6 bases, with 13 bases left in between. The DNA of the CDR3 is TGTGCCAGCAGCTTAGAAGTTTCAGGGGTCGAGCAGTACTTC. It translates to CASSLEVSGVEQYF.

This clone was seen only a few times. The chain combines TRBV6-6 with TRBJ2-7; TRBD1 is a possible D gene (5 bases). V was shortened by 2 bases and J by 4 bases, with 12 bases between the two germline ends. There are 14 residues in the CDR3. CDR1 and CDR2 (germline): MNHNY, SVGAGI (reference sequence). The CDR3 region is CASSYVDSPYEQYF. The CDR3, as DNA: TGTGCCAGCAGTTACGTAGACAGTCCATACGAGCAGTACTTC.